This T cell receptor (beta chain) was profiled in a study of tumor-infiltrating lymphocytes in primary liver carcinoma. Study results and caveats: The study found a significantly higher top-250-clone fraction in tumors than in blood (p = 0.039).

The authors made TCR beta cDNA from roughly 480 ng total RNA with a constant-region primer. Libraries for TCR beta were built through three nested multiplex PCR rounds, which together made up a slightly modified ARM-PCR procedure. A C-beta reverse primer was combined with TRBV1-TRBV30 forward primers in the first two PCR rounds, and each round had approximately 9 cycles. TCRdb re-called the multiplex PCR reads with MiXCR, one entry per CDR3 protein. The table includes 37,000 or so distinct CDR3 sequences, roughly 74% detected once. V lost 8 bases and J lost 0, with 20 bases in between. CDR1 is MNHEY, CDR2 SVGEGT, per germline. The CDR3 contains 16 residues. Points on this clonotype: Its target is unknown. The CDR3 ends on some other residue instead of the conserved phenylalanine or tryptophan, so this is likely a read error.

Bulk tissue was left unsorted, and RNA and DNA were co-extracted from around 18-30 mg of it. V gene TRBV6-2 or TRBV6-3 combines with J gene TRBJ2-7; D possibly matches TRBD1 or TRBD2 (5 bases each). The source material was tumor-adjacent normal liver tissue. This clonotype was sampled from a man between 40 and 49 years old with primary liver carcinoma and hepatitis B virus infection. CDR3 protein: CASCDGDPLNSYEQYL. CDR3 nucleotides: TGTGCCAGCTGCGACGGGGACCCCTTGAACTCCTACGAGCAGTACTTA.